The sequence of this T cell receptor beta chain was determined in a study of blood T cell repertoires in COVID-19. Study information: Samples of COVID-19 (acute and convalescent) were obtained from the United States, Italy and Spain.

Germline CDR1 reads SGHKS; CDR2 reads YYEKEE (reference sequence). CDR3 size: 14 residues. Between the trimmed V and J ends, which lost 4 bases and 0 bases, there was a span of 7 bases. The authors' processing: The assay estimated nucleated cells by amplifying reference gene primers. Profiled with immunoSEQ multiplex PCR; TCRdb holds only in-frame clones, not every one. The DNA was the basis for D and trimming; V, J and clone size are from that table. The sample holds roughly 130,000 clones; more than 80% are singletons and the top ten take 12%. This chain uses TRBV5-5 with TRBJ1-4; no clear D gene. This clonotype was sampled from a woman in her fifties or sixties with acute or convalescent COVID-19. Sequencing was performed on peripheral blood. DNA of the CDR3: TGTGCCAGCAGCGTGGCGGCAACTAATGAAAAACTGTTTTTT. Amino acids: CASSVAATNEKLFF.